The 25 T cell receptor beta chains listed next were all sequenced from one sample in a study of vaccination and CD4 T cells after COVID-19 (dated by TCRdb to between 2021 and 2024). Library preparation used PCR. Sequencing relied on an Illumina iSeq 100. At the Johns Hopkins FTIC core, DNA from the cultured CD4+ T cells underwent TCR sequencing with the Oncomine TCR Beta short-read assay. TCRdb took the public reads, trimmed them with fastp at Q25, ran MiXCR for clone calling and kept in-frame beta chains. Each entry merges the rows of one CDR3 protein and shows their most common DNA and genes. The sample records some 7,700 distinct CDR3 sequences, roughly three fifths of which are singletons. Clones ranked in the top ten supply roughly 20% of the sample. Which antigens these TCRs recognize remains unknown. The sample's treatment or condition label is to be understood as: roughly 10-day PBMC culture with coronavirus spike peptide pools or control peptides (ViraFEST assay).

Source material: CD4+ T cells from blood, cultured in vitro. These receptors all stem from a human donor who had recovered from COVID-19.

This clonotype was detected a few times. V gene TRBV7-2 combines with J gene TRBJ2-1; 14 bases align to TRBD2. The end of the DNA is better explained by TRBJ2-7, so the J call may be wrong. The CDR3 runs to 18 residues. Germline V lookup: CDR1 SGHTA, CDR2 FQGNSA. CDR3 residues: CASSSLTSGRARYSEQYF. Here the CDR3 DNA reads TGTGCCAGCAGCTCTCTGACTAGCGGGAGGGCCCGATACAGCGAGCAGTACTTC.

This clonotype is labeled large. CDR3 residues: CASSYRGGYEQYF. Written as DNA, the CDR3 is TGTGCCAGCAGCTACAGGGGAGGGTACGAGCAGTACTTC. The V gene is TRBV27, the J gene TRBJ2-7, with D possibly called TRBD1 or TRBD2 (7 bases each). Germline-derived CDR1 and CDR2 are MNHEY and SMNVEV (reference sequence). The CDR3 is 13 amino acids. V lost 6 bases to trimming and J lost 4 bases, with 13 bases between them.

The rearrangement joins TRBV6-2 or TRBV6-3 to TRBJ2-2, with 7 bases identical to TRBD1. V was pared by 8 bases and J by 5 bases, with 8 bases of the junction left unmatched. Germline V gene lookup returns CDR1 MNHEY and CDR2 SVGEGT. CDR3 length: 14 amino acids. The CDR3 reads CASDNRGRTGELFF. In DNA form, the CDR3 reads TGTGCCAGCGATAACAGGGGTCGGACCGGGGAGCTGTTTTTT.

In this sample, this clonotype turned up once. The chain links TRBV19 to TRBJ2-7, with 11 bases lining up with TRBD1. The V and J ends lost 6 bases and 3 bases, in that order; junction bases with no gene match: 7. Germline-derived CDR1 and CDR2 are LNHDA and SQIVND (reference sequence). The CDR3 consists of 15 residues. The CDR3 bases are TGTGCCAGTAGGAGCACCGGGACAGGGGGCTACGAGCAGTACTTC. This sequence encodes CASRSTGTGGYEQYF.

V usage is TRBV9 and J usage is TRBJ2-2, with TRBD1 matching over 9 bases. V lost 4 bases, J lost 4 bases, and 8 bases stayed unmatched. Germline V gene lookup returns CDR1 SGDLS and CDR2 YYNGEE. This CDR3 contains 16 residues. The CDR3 reads CASSSPGQGPTGELFF. CDR3 DNA sequence: TGTGCCAGCAGCTCTCCGGGACAGGGACCCACCGGGGAGCTGTTTTTT.

The chain recombines TRBV7-9 with TRBJ1-2, with 7 bases matching TRBD1. CDR3 size: 15 residues. With 2 bases clipped from V and 4 bases from J, the junction kept 7 bases outside the gene matches. Per the germline V gene, CDR1 is SEHNR and CDR2 is FQNEAQ (reference sequence). The CDR3 sequence is CASSLTTGTFYGYTF. The CDR3 region has the DNA TGTGCCAGCAGCTTAACGACAGGGACTTTCTATGGCTACACCTTC.

This clonotype was seen more than once but under ten times. The chain's CDR3 is CASKPPTGYYGYTF. The CDR3 nucleotides read TGTGCCAGCAAACCACCAACAGGGTACTATGGCTACACCTTC. The V call is TRBV6-1, the J call TRBJ1-2; D is possibly TRBD1 (6 bases). The ends were cut back, 7 bases at V and 3 bases at J, with 15 bases in the middle. The CDR3 has 14 residues. The germline V gene has CDR1 MNHNS and CDR2 SASEGT.

The chain links TRBV7-6 to TRBJ2-7, with D perhaps TRBD2 (5 bases). Trimming took 5 bases from V and 0 from J, leaving 17 bases between them. Looked up from germline, CDR1 is SGHVS and CDR2 is FNYEAQ. CDR3 length: 16 residues. This CDR3 reads CASSPLSLVSSYEQYF. The CDR3 region has the DNA TGTGCCAGCAGCCCATTATCACTAGTCTCCTCCTACGAGCAGTACTTC.

The chain has TRBV5-1 and TRBJ2-3, with D perhaps TRBD2 (6 bases). CDR1 and CDR2 from the germline V gene are SGHRS and YFSETQ. The CDR3 length is 14 residues. Trimming left V 4 bases short and J 1 base short, with 10 bases between. The DNA of the CDR3 is TGCGCCAGCAGCGACCCGGGGGGCACAGATACGCAGTATTTT. Translating gives CASSDPGGTDTQYF.

This chain links TRBV12-3 or TRBV12-4 with TRBJ1-5; D is undetermined. V dropped 1 base and J dropped 2 bases, with 9 bases sitting between them. The CDR3 is made up of 15 amino acids. The CDR3 nucleotides are TGTGCCAGCAGTTTAGGGGGTTGGGGCAATCAGCCCCAGCATTTT. Protein product: CASSLGGWGNQPQHF.

This clonotype was observed once. The chain couples TRBV20-1 to TRBJ2-1; perhaps TRBD2 as D (5 bases). The CDR3 runs to 14 residues. The germline V gene encodes CDR1 DFQATT and CDR2 SNEGSKA (reference sequence). Trimming stripped 3 bases from V and 0 bases from J, with 9 bases between. The CDR3 here is CSASLGSSYNEQFF. The DNA for the CDR3 is TGCAGTGCTAGCCTGGGGAGCTCCTACAATGAGCAGTTCTTC.

V usage is TRBV20-1 and J usage is TRBJ1-2; 7 bases fit TRBD1. The CDR3 is 14 amino acids. The germline V gene has CDR1 DFQATT and CDR2 SNEGSKA (reference sequence). The J segment lost 4 bases and the V segment lost 3 bases, leaving 8 bases of the junction unmatched. The CDR3 loop reads CSARFPGQSYGYTF. The CDR3 DNA sequence: TGCAGTGCTAGGTTCCCGGGACAGTCCTATGGCTACACCTTC.

The table lists this clonotype with a few counts. The rearrangement uses TRBV20-1 and TRBJ2-5, with D perhaps TRBD2 (6 bases). The V and J ends lost 0 bases and 3 bases respectively, with 17 bases between them. This CDR3 contains 16 residues. CDR1 and CDR2 from the germline V gene are DFQATT and SNEGSKA (reference sequence). The CDR3 reads CSARDTRRAEEETQYF. The CDR3 region has the DNA TGCAGTGCTAGAGATACACGGAGGGCAGAGGAAGAGACCCAGTACTTC.

The genes are TRBV7-2 and TRBJ1-5, with D perhaps TRBD1 (6 bases). The V end was cut by 8 bases, the J end by 5 bases, with 16 bases between. From germline, CDR1 is SGHTA and CDR2 FQGNSA. The CDR3 has 14 amino acids. The CDR3 nucleotides are TGTGCCAGCTCCAGGGTGGGGGCGGATCAGCCCCAGCATTTT. It specifies CASSRVGADQPQHF.

This chain joins TRBV20-1 and TRBJ2-3, with D uncertain. Trimming shortened V by 3 bases and J by 2 bases, and 6 bases separated the two germline ends. CDR3 length: 12 residues. CDR1 and CDR2 from the germline V gene are DFQATT and SNEGSKA (reference sequence). CDR3 in amino acids: CSASEYTDTQYF. For the CDR3, the DNA is TGCAGTGCTAGCGAGTACACAGATACGCAGTATTTT.

The gene calls are TRBV27 and TRBJ2-7, with D unclear. The germline gives CDR1 MNHEY, CDR2 SMNVEV (reference sequence). V was pared by 6 bases and J by 0 bases, with 12 bases between. This CDR3 region has 14 residues. DNA for the CDR3: TGTGCCAGCAGCCCCGTGCCGCTCTCCTACGAGCAGTACTTC. This gives the protein CASSPVPLSYEQYF.

The rearrangement joins TRBV7-9 to TRBJ2-3, with a tentative D call TRBD1 (5 bases). The germline CDR1 and CDR2 sequences are SEHNR and FQNEAQ (reference sequence). This CDR3 comprises 17 residues. Between the trimmed V and J ends, which lost 5 bases and 2 bases, there was a span of 20 bases. The CDR3 coding sequence is TGTGCCAGCAGCCTCTACCACAGTAGTGGGGCCACAGATACGCAGTATTTT. As protein: CASSLYHSSGATDTQYF. The full variable domain, rest sourced from reference TRBV7-9 and TRBJ2-3, is DTGVSQNPRHKITKRGQNVTFRCDPISEHNRLYWYRQTLGQGPEFLTYFQNEAQLEKSRLLSDRFSAERPKGSFSTLEIQRTEQGDSAMYLCASSLYHSSGATDTQYFGPGTRLTVL.

This chain joins TRBV19 and TRBJ1-2, with 10 bases identical to TRBD1. The junction had 16 bases not matched to a gene; V was cut back by 7 bases and J by 2 bases. CDR1 and CDR2 (germline): LNHDA, SQIVND (reference sequence). This CDR3 has 18 amino acids. For the CDR3, the DNA is TGTGCCAGTACCAGTGGGGTCGGACAGGGGGGAAGAAACTATGGCTACACCTTC. It codes for CASTSGVGQGGRNYGYTF.

CDR3 coding DNA: TGTGCCAGCAGCATCCTGGGAGGCGGCTACACCTTC. This codes for CASSILGGGYTF. The V and J genes are TRBV5-6 and TRBJ1-2; D gene uncertain. V was shortened by 4 bases and J by 8 bases, with 12 bases between the two germline ends. Germline CDR1 and CDR2: SGHDT and YYEEEE. The CDR3 extends over 12 amino acids.

This clonotype has only a few counts. The rearrangement uses TRBV12-5 and TRBJ1-2; D gene unclear. Per the germline V gene, CDR1 is LGHNT and CDR2 is FRNRAP. This CDR3 spans 12 amino acids. V was shortened by 6 bases and J by 5 bases, with 10 bases between the two germline ends. In DNA, the CDR3 is TGTGCTAGTGGACCCCGGGAGTATGGCTACACCTTC. Its translation is CASGPREYGYTF.

The chain uses TRBV20-1 and TRBJ1-1; D remains ambiguous. This CDR3 has 13 amino acids. Germline V CDR1 and CDR2: DFQATT, SNEGSKA (reference sequence). Trimming took off 5 bases at V and 1 base at J, with 11 bases between the two ends. The CDR3 here is CSASPPPNTEAFF. The CDR3 DNA follows: TGCAGTGCTTCACCTCCGCCGAACACTGAAGCTTTCTTT.

The chain recombines TRBV7-9 with TRBJ1-1; D gene uncertain. The CDR3 contains 15 residues. Germline V gene sequence: CDR1 SEHNR, CDR2 FQNEAQ (reference sequence). V lost 2 bases and J 0 bases, leaving 10 bases between the germline ends. CDR3 in DNA: TGTGCCAGCAGCTTACCCGGGCAGATGAACACTGAAGCTTTCTTT. It codes for CASSLPGQMNTEAFF.

The chain recombines TRBV7-9 with TRBJ2-2; D may be TRBD1 (5 bases). There are 13 residues in the CDR3. Per germline, CDR1 SEHNR and CDR2 FQNEAQ (reference sequence). Trimming took 3 bases from V and 6 from J, leaving 8 bases between them. The DNA for the CDR3 is TGTGCCAGCAGCTTGATAGGGGCCGGGGAGCTGTTTTTT. It is translated as CASSLIGAGELFF.

This chain joins TRBV27 and TRBJ1-2, with D perhaps TRBD1 (5 bases). There are 13 residues in the CDR3. Per germline, CDR1 MNHEY and CDR2 SMNVEV (reference sequence). V lost 5 bases to trimming and J lost 8 bases, with 15 bases between them. This CDR3 is CASSTTGVRGYTF. CDR3 sequence (DNA): TGTGCCAGCAGTACAACAGGCGTTCGGGGCTACACCTTC.

This clonotype was seen a few times. This chain uses TRBV7-8 with TRBJ1-2; D is possibly TRBD1 (5 bases). V was trimmed by 1 base and J by 3 bases, leaving 6 bases between them. This CDR3 contains 13 residues. Germline V lookup: CDR1 SGHVS, CDR2 FQNEAQ. DNA of the CDR3: TGTGCCAGCAGCTTAGGGGACCACTATGGCTACACCTTC. This codes for CASSLGDHYGYTF.